A single sample gave rise to the 14 T cell receptor beta chains below, sequenced in a study of T cells in Graves' hyperthyroidism and ophthalmopathy. TCR beta CDR3 regions were amplified from RNA transcripts. HTBI primers were used for first-round RT-PCR of the TCR CDR3. TCRdb processed the multiplex PCR reads anew with MiXCR; each CDR3 protein has one entry. The sample consists of hundreds of thousands of distinct CDR3 sequences, 35% to 40% of them appearing once. Sequencing was done on a sample of blood. Receptors were obtained from a man aged 18 to 35 with Graves' hyperthyroidism.

The chain joins TRBV7-4 to TRBJ2-7; 7 bases agree with TRBD1. The CDR3 extends over 14 amino acids. V was clipped by 0 bases and J by 7 bases; unmatched bases: 6. In germline, CDR1 is SGHVT, CDR2 SQSDAQ. CDR3 nucleotides: TGTGCCAGCAGCTTAGCGAGACAGGGCCGGGAGCAGTACTTC. Amino acids: CASSLARQGREQYF.

Many counts were recorded for this clonotype. This chain uses TRBV7-2 with TRBJ2-7; 15 nucleotides match TRBD2. The junction had 9 bases not matched to a gene; V was cut back by 5 bases and J by 7 bases. Per the germline V gene, CDR1 is SGHTA and CDR2 is FQGNSA. This CDR3 contains 16 residues. The CDR3 protein is CASSPLGTSGRREQYF. Written as DNA, the CDR3 is TGTGCCAGCAGCCCCCTCGGGACTAGCGGGAGGAGGGAGCAGTACTTC.

This rearrangement joins TRBV2 to TRBJ2-5; D uncertain. Germline CDR1 is SNHLY and CDR2 is FYNNEI. The CDR3 extends over 12 amino acids. The V end lost 5 bases, the J end lost 4 bases, and 8 bases lay between the germline ends. CDR3 DNA sequence: TGTGCCAGCAGTTCCGAGCGAGAGACCCAGTACTTC. This gives the protein CASSSERETQYF.

This clonotype was seen more than once but under ten times. The chain employs TRBV2 and TRBJ1-1; maybe TRBD1 (6 bases). Germline assignment: CDR1 SNHLY and CDR2 FYNNEI. This CDR3 is built from 17 residues. Trimming left V 5 bases short and J 4 bases short, with 23 bases between. CDR3 sequence reads: CASSILGGGRGGTEAFF. Written as DNA, the CDR3 is TGTGCCAGCAGTATCCTGGGGGGCGGCAGGGGCGGCACTGAAGCTTTCTTT.

The chain combines TRBV6-5 with TRBJ1-1; D perhaps matches TRBD1 (6 bases). Germline assignment: CDR1 MNHEY and CDR2 SVGAGI. V lost 6 bases and J lost 6, with 20 bases in between. The CDR3 extends over 15 amino acids. CDR3 in amino acids: CASSPFYGRGPEAFF. CDR3 in DNA: TGTGCCAGCAGCCCCTTTTATGGCAGGGGCCCTGAAGCTTTCTTT.

This clonotype was counted many times. The chain employs TRBV25-1 and TRBJ2-5, with TRBD2 matching 12 bases. CDR3 length equals 16 residues. The junction had 5 bases not matched to a gene; V was cut back by 1 base and J by 5 bases. In germline, CDR1 is MGHDK, CDR2 SYGVNS. The CDR3 sequence: CASSEWTSGMSETQYF. The DNA for the CDR3 is TGTGCCAGCAGTGAATGGACTAGCGGGATGTCGGAGACCCAGTACTTC.

This clonotype was seen more than once but under ten times. One junction end does not reproduce the germline sequence, and a read error may be involved. The chain carries TRBV10-3 and TRBJ1-1, with TRBD1 matching over 8 bases. CDR1 and CDR2 (germline): ENHRY, SYGVKD. This CDR3 is 14 amino acids long. This CDR3 reads CASSTTGEGTEAFF. The CDR3 DNA is TGTGCCAGCAGTACGACAGGGGAAGGAACTGAAGCTTTCTTT.

The genes are TRBV2 and TRBJ2-1; D tentatively fits TRBD1 or TRBD2 (5 bases each). This CDR3 contains 16 residues. The germline V gene encodes CDR1 SNHLY and CDR2 FYNNEI. V was clipped by 7 bases and J by 7 bases, with 23 bases between them. The CDR3 nucleotides read TGTGCCAGCAAGCTCGGCTGGGACGGCTATCGGAATGAGCAGTTCTTC. It specifies CASKLGWDGYRNEQFF.

At least ten counts were recorded for this clonotype. The V call is TRBV14, the J call TRBJ2-7, with TRBD1 matching 7 bases. The CDR3 is 13 amino acids. Germline V gives CDR1 SGHDN, CDR2 FVKESK. The V segment lost 6 bases and the J segment 5 bases; nucleotides outside the gene matches: 7. This CDR3 reads CASRRTGSHEQYF. For the CDR3, the DNA is TGTGCCAGCAGACGGACAGGATCGCACGAGCAGTACTTC. The whole variable domain, filled in from reference TRBV14 and TRBJ2-7, reads EAGVTQFPSHSVIEKGQTVTLRCDPISGHDNLYWYRRVMGKEIKFLLHFVKESKQDESGMPNNRFLAERTGGTYSTLKVQPAELEDSGVYFCASRRTGSHEQYFGPGTRLTVT.

The genes are TRBV5-1 and TRBJ1-1; TRBD1 is a possible D gene (6 bases). V lost 3 bases, J lost 0 bases, and 18 bases lay in between. This CDR3 region has 17 residues. Germline-derived CDR1 and CDR2 are SGHRS and YFSETQ. CDR3 DNA: TGCGCCAGCAGCTACAGGGAAAATCCTGGGATGAACACTGAAGCTTTCTTT. Amino acid sequence: CASSYRENPGMNTEAFF. The whole variable domain, filled in from reference TRBV5-1 and TRBJ1-1, reads KAGVTQTPRYLIKTRGQQVTLSCSPISGHRSVSWYQQTPGQGLQFLFEYFSETQRNKGNFPGRFSGRQFSNSRSEMNVSTLELGDSALYLCASSYRENPGMNTEAFFGQGTRLTVV.

This rearrangement joins TRBV5-1 to TRBJ2-7, with 16 bases that match TRBD2. Germline V lookup: CDR1 SGHRS, CDR2 YFSETQ. V lost 3 bases and J lost 4; bases outside the gene matches: 10. The CDR3 contains 18 residues. CDR3 sequence (DNA): TGCGCCAGCAGCTGGGGACTAGCGGGAGGGCCGTCTCCGTACGAGCAGTACTTC. Amino acid sequence: CASSWGLAGGPSPYEQYF. The complete variable domain, with remaining parts taken from reference TRBV5-1 and TRBJ2-7, reads KAGVTQTPRYLIKTRGQQVTLSCSPISGHRSVSWYQQTPGQGLQFLFEYFSETQRNKGNFPGRFSGRQFSNSRSEMNVSTLELGDSALYLCASSWGLAGGPSPYEQYFGPGTRLTVT.

The V gene is TRBV7-2, the J gene TRBJ1-4; possibly TRBD1 for D (5 bases). Germline V gives CDR1 SGHTA, CDR2 FQGNSA. The CDR3 totals 17 residues. Deletions cut 5 bases from V and 0 bases from J, with 16 bases between. The CDR3 loop is CASSVSGGTSTNEKLFF. For the CDR3, the DNA is TGTGCCAGCAGCGTCAGCGGAGGGACCTCAACTAATGAAAAACTGTTTTTT.

This clonotype was picked up many times. The chain carries TRBV11-3 and TRBJ1-1, with D possibly TRBD1 on 5 matching bases. Per the germline V gene, CDR1 is SGHNT and CDR2 is YENEEA. V lost 6 bases and J 5 bases, leaving 16 bases between the germline ends. The CDR3 totals 14 residues. CDR3 coding DNA: TGTGCCAGCAGTCCGTCAGGGATGGGGACTGAAGCTTTCTTT. This gives the protein CASSPSGMGTEAFF.

This clonotype was found a few times. This chain joins TRBV6-5 and TRBJ2-7; the match to TRBD1 covers 10 bases. V shed 6 bases, J shed 7 bases, and the junction held 9 bases outside the gene matches. This CDR3 has 14 residues. Germline values: CDR1 MNHEY, CDR2 SVGAGI. As DNA, the CDR3 is TGTGCCAGCAGCTCCCCGGGACAGGGGACGGAGCAGTACTTC. Translation: CASSSPGQGTEQYF.